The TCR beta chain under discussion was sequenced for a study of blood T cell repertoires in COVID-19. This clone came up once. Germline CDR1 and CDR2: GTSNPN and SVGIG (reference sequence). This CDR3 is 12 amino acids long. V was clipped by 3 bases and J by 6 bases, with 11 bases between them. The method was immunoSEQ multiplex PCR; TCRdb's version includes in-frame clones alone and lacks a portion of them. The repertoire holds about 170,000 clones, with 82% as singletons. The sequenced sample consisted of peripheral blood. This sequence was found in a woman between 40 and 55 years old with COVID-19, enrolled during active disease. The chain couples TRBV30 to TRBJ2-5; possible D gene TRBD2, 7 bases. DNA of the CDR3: TGTGCCTGGAGCCCGGGGGGCAAGACCCAGTACTTC. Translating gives CAWSPGGKTQYF.